In its sample, the clone carrying this T cell receptor beta chain was seen a few times. Measured with immunoSEQ multiplex PCR; TCRdb has only the in-frame clones, and not every one. Here the sample spans just over 35,000 clones, around nine tenths being singletons. These data are taken from a study of blood T cell repertoires in COVID-19. Germline CDR1 SNHLY, CDR2 FYNNEI. With 3 bases removed from V and 11 bases from J, the gap between germline ends came to 5 bases. This CDR3 comprises 11 residues. The sample consisted of peripheral blood. The chain recombines TRBV2 with TRBJ1-6; D remains ambiguous. The sequence derives from a human donor in a cohort sampled during active COVID-19. CDR3 DNA: TGTGCCAGCAGTGATCGGGCACCCCTCCACTTT. Translated, it gives CASSDRAPLHF. The full variable domain, with the rest looked up from reference TRBV2 and TRBJ1-6, is EPEVTQTPSHQVTQMGQEVILRCVPISNHLYFYWYRQILGQKVEFLVSFYNNEISEKSEIFDDQFSVERPDGSNFTLKIRSTKLEDSAMYFCASSDRAPLHFGNGTRLTVT.